These 17 T cell receptor beta chains were all obtained from the same sample, sequenced in a study of blood T cell repertoires in COVID-19. Sequencing was performed with immunoSEQ multiplex PCR; in TCRdb, only in-frame clones are kept and a portion is missing. Counted here are more than 200,000 clones, 85% to 90% occurring once; the ten biggest clones make up approximately 10%. The sample comprised peripheral blood. These receptors came from a man aged 45-65 years with COVID-19, enrolled during active disease.

This sequence joins TRBV5-1 and TRBJ2-6; a possible D gene is TRBD2 (6 bases). The CDR3 has 17 amino acids. CDR1 and CDR2 (germline): SGHRS, YFSETQ. Trimming took 1 base from V and 0 from J, leaving 11 bases between them. The CDR3 loop reads CASSLTSSSSGANVLTF. DNA for the CDR3: TGCGCCAGCAGCTTGACTAGCTCGAGCTCTGGGGCCAACGTCCTGACTTTC.

In nucleotides, the CDR3 is TGTGCCAGCAGTTTATCACGGACAGGGGTTCTTGGGGCAACTAATGAAAAACTGTTTTTT. It translates to CASSLSRTGVLGATNEKLFF. This chain joins TRBV28 and TRBJ1-4; TRBD1 matches 9 bases. Germline CDR1 and CDR2: MDHEN and SYDVKM. The CDR3 has 20 amino acids. V shed 1 base and J 0 bases; nucleotides not matched to a gene: 12.

This clone was seen only once. The genes are TRBV23-1 and TRBJ2-1, with 10 bases lining up with TRBD2. TRBV23-1 is filed as an ORF, its function uncertain. The CDR3 is 16 amino acids. Trimming cost V 1 base and J 9 bases; bases outside gene matches: 9. The CDR3 DNA is TGCGCCAGCAGTCAATTCTTAGCGGGGGGCGACAGTGAGCAGTTCTTC. Its translation: CASSQFLAGGDSEQFF.

The chain couples TRBV7-9 to TRBJ1-6; 9 bases are shared with TRBD1. The CDR3 has 15 residues. The V gene's germline CDR1 is SEHNR and CDR2 FQNEAQ (reference sequence). V lost 5 bases and J lost 5; bases outside the gene matches: 4. The CDR3 nucleotides read TGTGCCAGCAGCGCTCGGACAGGGGATAATTCACCCCTCCACTTT. It codes for CASSARTGDNSPLHF.

The chain joins TRBV25-1 to TRBJ2-7, with 7 nucleotides matching TRBD2. Looked up from germline, CDR1 is MGHDK and CDR2 is SYGVNS. CDR3 size: 14 residues. V lost 5 bases to trimming and J lost 7 bases; unmatched junction nucleotides: 11. The CDR3 region is CASSRASGPQEQYF. CDR3 coding DNA: TGTGCCAGCAGTAGGGCTAGCGGTCCTCAGGAGCAGTACTTC.

V usage is TRBV12-3 or TRBV12-4 and J usage is TRBJ1-6; TRBD1 matches 8 bases. The CDR3 is 13 amino acids. Unmatched junction bases numbered 7, after V lost 10 bases and J lost 8 bases. CDR3 sequence reads: CATSDRDDSPLHF. The CDR3 DNA reads as TGTGCCACTTCGGACAGGGACGATTCACCCCTCCACTTT.

This sequence joins TRBV7-8 and TRBJ2-3; D gene uncertain. Germline V gene sequence: CDR1 SGHVS, CDR2 FQNEAQ. With 7 bases removed from V and 2 bases from J, the gap between germline ends came to 13 bases. The CDR3 loop spans 14 amino acids. The CDR3 DNA sequence: TGTGCCAGCATCCGACTCGGAGCCACAGATACGCAGTATTTT. It is translated as CASIRLGATDTQYF. The complete variable domain, with remaining parts taken from reference TRBV7-8 and TRBJ2-3, reads GAGVSQSPRYKVAKRGQDVALRCDPISGHVSLFWYQQALGQGPEFLTYFQNEAQLDKSGLPSDRFFAERPEGSVSTLKIQRTQQEDSAVYLCASIRLGATDTQYFGPGTRLTVL.

The chain couples TRBV18 to TRBJ1-1, with 7 bases aligning to TRBD1. CDR1 is KGHSH, CDR2 LQKENI, per germline. This CDR3 has 14 amino acids. Losses at the gene ends were 6 bases for V and 1 base for J; bases not matched to a gene: 5. The CDR3 loop reads CASSGGQWNTEAFF. The CDR3 nucleotides read TGTGCCAGCTCGGGGGGACAGTGGAACACTGAAGCTTTCTTT.

This rearrangement joins TRBV29-1 to TRBJ1-3, with D perhaps TRBD1 (5 bases). The CDR3 loop spans 13 amino acids. Trimming took off 3 bases at V and 3 bases at J, with 9 bases between the two ends. In germline, CDR1 is SQVTM, CDR2 ANQGSEA. CDR3 in DNA: TGCAGCGTTGACAGGGAGGGTGGAAACACCATATATTTT. Residues: CSVDREGGNTIYF.

The chain employs TRBV6-2 or TRBV6-3 and TRBJ2-5, with unresolved D. CDR3 length: 12 amino acids. Germline V gene lookup returns CDR1 MNHEY and CDR2 SVGEGT. V was trimmed by 4 bases and J by 1 base, leaving 4 bases between them. CDR3 region: CASSSIQETQYF. The DNA for the CDR3 is TGTGCCAGCAGTTCCATCCAAGAGACCCAGTACTTC.

The J gene is TRBJ2-3, the V gene TRBV6-2 or TRBV6-3, with 7 positions matching TRBD2. Germline CDR1 reads MNHEY; CDR2 reads SVGEGT. J gave up 0 bases and V 0 bases, and 12 bases lay outside the gene matches. This CDR3 comprises 19 residues. The CDR3 here is CASSYSPPSGGYSTDTQYF. The CDR3 DNA reads TGTGCCAGCAGTTACTCCCCCCCGTCGGGAGGTTATAGCACAGATACGCAGTATTTT.

The CDR3 coding sequence is TGTGCCAGCAGTCCGGAGGGGACAGGAATCGCCGCTGAAGCTTTCTTT. Translated: CASSPEGTGIAAEAFF. This chain joins TRBV27 and TRBJ1-1; 8 bases are shared with TRBD1. The CDR3 spans 16 residues. Trimming took 5 bases from V and 6 from J; bases not matched to a gene: 14. The V gene's germline CDR1 is MNHEY and CDR2 SMNVEV (reference sequence).

V is TRBV21-1 and J is TRBJ2-7; the table's TRBD2 call for D was not verified on the DNA. TRBV21-1 is flagged as a pseudogene. This CDR3 is built from 13 residues. The CDR3 DNA reads as TGTGCCAGCAGCCGACTAGCGGGAAACGAGCAGTACTTC. It encodes CASSRLAGNEQYF.

V is TRBV5-1 and J is TRBJ2-5, with a possible D match to TRBD1 (6 bases). Trimming took 0 bases from V and 1 from J, leaving 13 bases between them. The CDR3 is made up of 16 amino acids. The germline CDR1 and CDR2 sequences are SGHRS and YFSETQ. This CDR3 reads CASSLGTEYAQETQYF. The DNA for the CDR3 is TGCGCCAGCAGCTTGGGGACAGAATATGCCCAAGAGACCCAGTACTTC.

The V call is TRBV27, the J call TRBJ2-1, with 7 bases fitting TRBD2. V shed 5 bases and J 4 bases; nucleotides not matched to a gene: 8. The CDR3 sequence is 15 residues long. Germline V lookup: CDR1 MNHEY, CDR2 SMNVEV (reference sequence). CDR3 nucleotides: TGTGCCAGCAGTCCCACGTGGGAGGGATACAATGAGCAGTTCTTC. Protein product: CASSPTWEGYNEQFF.

The chain combines TRBV7-2 with TRBJ1-5; TRBD1 agrees at 11 bases. V was pared by 4 bases and J by 4 bases, with 15 bases of the junction left unmatched. This CDR3 has 19 residues. Germline values: CDR1 SGHTA, CDR2 FQGNSA. The CDR3 spells CASSSKGTGGPDGNQPQHF. As DNA, the CDR3 is TGTGCCAGCAGCTCCAAAGGGACAGGGGGACCGGACGGGAATCAGCCCCAGCATTTT.

This chain uses TRBV15 with TRBJ2-1; D possibly corresponds to TRBD1 (6 bases). Germline V gene lookup returns CDR1 LNHNV and CDR2 YYDKDF (reference sequence). The CDR3 has 15 amino acids. Trimming removed 0 bases at V and 2 bases at J, with 8 bases between. The CDR3 reads CATSRDNRAYNEQFF. The DNA for the CDR3 is TGTGCCACCAGCAGAGATAACAGGGCCTACAATGAGCAGTTCTTC.